The entry below describes one T cell receptor beta chain. A junction end diverges from the germline sequence, so it may reflect a read error. This specimen belongs to a study of blood T cells in healthy people across ages. Per germline, CDR1 MNHEY and CDR2 SVGEGT. CDR3 length: 15 residues. A second PCR, run for about 7 to 11 cycles, used a sample-barcoded 5' primer plus a J-beta primer mix. TCRdb redid the calling of the 5' RACE reads with MiXCR, one entry per CDR3 protein. The data hold roughly 2 million distinct CDR3 sequences, with approximately 50% observed a single time. The source of this sequence is a woman aged 40 to 50 in good health. The specimen sequenced was blood. This chain connects TRBV6-2 or TRBV6-3 to TRBJ1-1; D not resolved. The CDR3 protein is CASSHSLRTNTEAFF. In DNA, the CDR3 is TGTGCCAGCAGTCACTCACTGCGGACGAACACTGAAGCTTTCTTT.